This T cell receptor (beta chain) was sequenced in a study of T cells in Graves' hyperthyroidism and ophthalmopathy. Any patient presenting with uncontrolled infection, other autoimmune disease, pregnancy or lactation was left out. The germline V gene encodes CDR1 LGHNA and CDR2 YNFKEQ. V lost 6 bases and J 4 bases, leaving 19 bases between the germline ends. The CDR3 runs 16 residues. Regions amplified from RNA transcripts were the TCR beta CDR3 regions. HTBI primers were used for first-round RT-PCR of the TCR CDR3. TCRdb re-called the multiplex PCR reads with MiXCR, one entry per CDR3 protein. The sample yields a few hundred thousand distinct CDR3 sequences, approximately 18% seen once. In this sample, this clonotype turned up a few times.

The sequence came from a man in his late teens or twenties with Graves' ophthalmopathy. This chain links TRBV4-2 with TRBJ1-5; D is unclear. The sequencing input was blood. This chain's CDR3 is CASSRVAVATNQPQHF. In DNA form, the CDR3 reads TGTGCCAGCAGTCGCGTGGCGGTGGCCACTAATCAGCCCCAGCATTTT.